This T cell receptor beta chain was captured by sequencing in a study of identifying expanded T cells in peripheral blood. Profiling relied on immunoSEQ multiplex PCR, and the TCRdb table lists in-frame clones only, not all of them. The repertoire consists of 65,000 to 95,000 clones, with approximately 90% occurring once and the leading ten covering roughly 7%. A remark on this clone: The antigen is undetermined.

Study-wide findings and caveats: Technical replicates showed around 1.2 changed clones; two weeks around 15; four weeks 19. Across healthy donors, higher total template counts meant significantly greater roughly two-week count variance.

The sequenced sample was blood. This sequence originates from a person aged 18 to 70 in good health.

The CDR3 DNA follows: TGTGCCAGCAGCTCCTCCCGTCTCGAGCAGTACTTC. It encodes CASSSSRLEQYF. The chain has TRBV11-1 and TRBJ2-7; no clear D. Germline V gives CDR1 SGHAT, CDR2 FQDESV (reference sequence). The CDR3 has 12 residues. Trimming pared 4 bases from V and 6 bases from J, leaving 10 bases between.